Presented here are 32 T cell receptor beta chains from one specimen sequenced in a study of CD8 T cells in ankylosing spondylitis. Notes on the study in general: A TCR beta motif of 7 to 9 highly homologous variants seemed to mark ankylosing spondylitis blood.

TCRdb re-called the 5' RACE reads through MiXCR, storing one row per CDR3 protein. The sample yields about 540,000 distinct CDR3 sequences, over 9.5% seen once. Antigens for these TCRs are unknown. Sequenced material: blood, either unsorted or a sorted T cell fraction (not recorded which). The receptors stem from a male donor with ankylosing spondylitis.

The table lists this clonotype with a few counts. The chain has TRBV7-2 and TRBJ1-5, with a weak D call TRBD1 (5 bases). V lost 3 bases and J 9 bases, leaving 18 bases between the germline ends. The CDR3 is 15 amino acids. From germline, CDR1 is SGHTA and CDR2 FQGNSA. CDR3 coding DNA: TGTGCCAGCAGCTTCCAGGGCGGACCAAACCGGCCCCAGCATTTT. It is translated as CASSFQGGPNRPQHF.

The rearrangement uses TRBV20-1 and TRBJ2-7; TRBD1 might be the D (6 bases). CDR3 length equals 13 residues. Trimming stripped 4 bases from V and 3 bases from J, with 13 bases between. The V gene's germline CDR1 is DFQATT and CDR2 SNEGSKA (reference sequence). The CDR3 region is CSAIPGANYEQYF. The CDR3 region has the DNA TGCAGTGCTATTCCAGGGGCCAACTACGAGCAGTACTTC.

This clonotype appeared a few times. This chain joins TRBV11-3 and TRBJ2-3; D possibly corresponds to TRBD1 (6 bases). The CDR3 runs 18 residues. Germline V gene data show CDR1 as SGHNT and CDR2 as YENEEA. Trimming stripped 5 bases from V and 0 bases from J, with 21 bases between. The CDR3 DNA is TGTGCCAGCAGCGTACTAACAGGGATTGGGGTGAGCACAGATACGCAGTATTTT. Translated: CASSVLTGIGVSTDTQYF.

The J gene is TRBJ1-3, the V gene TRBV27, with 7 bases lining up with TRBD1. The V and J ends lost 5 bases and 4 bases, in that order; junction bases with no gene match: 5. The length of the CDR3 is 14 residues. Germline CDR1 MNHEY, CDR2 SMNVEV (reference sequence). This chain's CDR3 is CASSTRGLGNTIYF. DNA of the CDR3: TGTGCCAGCAGTACGAGGGGGCTCGGAAACACCATATATTTT.

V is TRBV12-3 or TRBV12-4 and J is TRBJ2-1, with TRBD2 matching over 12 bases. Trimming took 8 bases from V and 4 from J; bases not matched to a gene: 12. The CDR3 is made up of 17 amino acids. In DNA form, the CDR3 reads TGTGCCAGCGTGCCCGGCTCGGGACTAGCGGGTTACAATGAGCAGTTCTTC. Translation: CASVPGSGLAGYNEQFF.

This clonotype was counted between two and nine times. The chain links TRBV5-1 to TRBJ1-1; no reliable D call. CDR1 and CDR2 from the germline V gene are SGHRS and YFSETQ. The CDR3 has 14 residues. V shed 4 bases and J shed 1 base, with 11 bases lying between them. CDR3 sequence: CASSLGAENTEAFF. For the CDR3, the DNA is TGCGCCAGCAGCCTAGGAGCAGAGAACACTGAAGCTTTCTTT.

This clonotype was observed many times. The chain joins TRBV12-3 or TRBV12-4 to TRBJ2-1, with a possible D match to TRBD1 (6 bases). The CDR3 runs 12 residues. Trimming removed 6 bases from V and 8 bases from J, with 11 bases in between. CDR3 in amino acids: CASSRGFDEQFF. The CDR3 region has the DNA TGTGCCAGCAGCAGGGGATTTGATGAGCAGTTCTTC.

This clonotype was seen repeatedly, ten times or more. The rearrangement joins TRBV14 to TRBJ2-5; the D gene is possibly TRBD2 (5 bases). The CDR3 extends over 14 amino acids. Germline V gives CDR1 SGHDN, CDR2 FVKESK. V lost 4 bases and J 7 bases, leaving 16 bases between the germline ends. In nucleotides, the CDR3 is TGTGCCAGCAGCCCCCCGGGATCCCCTGGGACCCAGTACTTC. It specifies CASSPPGSPGTQYF. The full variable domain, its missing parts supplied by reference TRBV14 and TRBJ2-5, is EAGVTQFPSHSVIEKGQTVTLRCDPISGHDNLYWYRRVMGKEIKFLLHFVKESKQDESGMPNNRFLAERTGGTYSTLKVQPAELEDSGVYFCASSPPGSPGTQYFGPGTRLLVL.

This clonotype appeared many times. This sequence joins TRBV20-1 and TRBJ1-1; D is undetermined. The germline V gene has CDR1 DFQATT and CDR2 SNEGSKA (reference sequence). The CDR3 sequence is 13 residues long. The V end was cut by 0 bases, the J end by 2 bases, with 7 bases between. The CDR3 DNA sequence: TGCAGTGCTAGAGATCGAAGAAACACTGAAGCTTTCTTT. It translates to CSARDRRNTEAFF.

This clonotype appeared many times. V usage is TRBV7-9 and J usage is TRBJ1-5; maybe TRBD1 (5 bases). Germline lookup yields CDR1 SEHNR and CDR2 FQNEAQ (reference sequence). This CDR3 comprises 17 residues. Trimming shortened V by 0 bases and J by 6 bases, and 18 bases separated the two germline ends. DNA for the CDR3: TGTGCCAGCAGCTTAGCCCGGGGACCTGCGGCGGGTCAGCCCCAGCATTTT. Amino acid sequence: CASSLARGPAAGQPQHF.

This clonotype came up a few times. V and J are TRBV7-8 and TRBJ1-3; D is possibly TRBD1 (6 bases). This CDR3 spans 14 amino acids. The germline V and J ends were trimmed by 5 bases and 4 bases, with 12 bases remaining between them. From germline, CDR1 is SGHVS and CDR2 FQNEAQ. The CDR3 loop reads CASSQSGGGNTIYF. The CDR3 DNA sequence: TGTGCCAGCAGCCAATCTGGGGGCGGAAACACCATATATTTT. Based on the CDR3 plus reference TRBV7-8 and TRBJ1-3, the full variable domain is GAGVSQSPRYKVAKRGQDVALRCDPISGHVSLFWYQQALGQGPEFLTYFQNEAQLDKSGLPSDRFFAERPEGSVSTLKIQRTQQEDSAVYLCASSQSGGGNTIYFGEGSWLTVV.

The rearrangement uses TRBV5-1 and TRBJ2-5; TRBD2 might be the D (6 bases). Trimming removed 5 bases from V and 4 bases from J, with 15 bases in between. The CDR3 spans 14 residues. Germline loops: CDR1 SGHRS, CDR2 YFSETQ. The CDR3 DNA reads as TGCGCCAGCAGTTCGGGAGCCCCCGTAGAGACCCAGTACTTC. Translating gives CASSSGAPVETQYF. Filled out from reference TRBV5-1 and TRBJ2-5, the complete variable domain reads KAGVTQTPRYLIKTRGQQVTLSCSPISGHRSVSWYQQTPGQGLQFLFEYFSETQRNKGNFPGRFSGRQFSNSRSEMNVSTLELGDSALYLCASSSGAPVETQYFGPGTRLLVL.

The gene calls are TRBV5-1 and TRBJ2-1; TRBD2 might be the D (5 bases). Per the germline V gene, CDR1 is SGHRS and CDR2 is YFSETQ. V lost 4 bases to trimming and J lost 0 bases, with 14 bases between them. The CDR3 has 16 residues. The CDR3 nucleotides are TGCGCCAGCAGCCGGATGGGAGCATCCTCCTACAATGAGCAGTTCTTC. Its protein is CASSRMGASSYNEQFF.

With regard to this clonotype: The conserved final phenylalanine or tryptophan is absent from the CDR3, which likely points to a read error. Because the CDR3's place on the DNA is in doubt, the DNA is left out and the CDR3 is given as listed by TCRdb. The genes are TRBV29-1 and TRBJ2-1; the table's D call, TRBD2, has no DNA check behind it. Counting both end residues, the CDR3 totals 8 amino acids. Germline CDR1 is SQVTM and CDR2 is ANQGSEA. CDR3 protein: CSVERWGV.

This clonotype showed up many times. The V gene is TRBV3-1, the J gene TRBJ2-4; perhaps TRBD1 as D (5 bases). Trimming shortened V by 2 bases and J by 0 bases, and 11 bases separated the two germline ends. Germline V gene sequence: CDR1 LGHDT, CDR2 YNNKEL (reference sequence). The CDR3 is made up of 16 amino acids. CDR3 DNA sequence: TGTGCCAGCAGCCAAACAGGAGCCCTAGCCAAAAACATTCAGTACTTC. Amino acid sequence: CASSQTGALAKNIQYF. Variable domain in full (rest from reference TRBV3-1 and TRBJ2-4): DTAVSQTPKYLVTQMGNDKSIKCEQNLGHDTMYWYKQDSKKFLKIMFSYNNKELIINETVPNRFSPKSPDKAHLNLHINSLELGDSAVYFCASSQTGALAKNIQYFGAGTRLSVL.

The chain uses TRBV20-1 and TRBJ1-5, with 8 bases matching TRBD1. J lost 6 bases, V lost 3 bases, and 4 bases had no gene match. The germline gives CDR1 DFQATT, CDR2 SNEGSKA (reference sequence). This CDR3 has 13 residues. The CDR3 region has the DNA TGCAGTGCTAGTGAGACAGGGGTTCAGCCCCAGCATTTT. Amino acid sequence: CSASETGVQPQHF.

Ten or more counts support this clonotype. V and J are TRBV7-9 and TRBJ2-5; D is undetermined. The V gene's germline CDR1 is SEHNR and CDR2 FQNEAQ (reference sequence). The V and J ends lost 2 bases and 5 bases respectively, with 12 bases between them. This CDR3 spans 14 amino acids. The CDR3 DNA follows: TGTGCCAGCAGCTTAAGGCTACAAGAGGAGACCCAGTACTTC. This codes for CASSLRLQEETQYF.

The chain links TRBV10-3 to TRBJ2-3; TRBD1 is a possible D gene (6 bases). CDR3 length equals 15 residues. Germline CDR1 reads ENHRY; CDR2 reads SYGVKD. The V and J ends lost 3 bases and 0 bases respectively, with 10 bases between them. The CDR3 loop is CAISDGQPSTDTQYF. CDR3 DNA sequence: TGTGCCATCAGTGATGGACAGCCTAGCACAGATACGCAGTATTTT.

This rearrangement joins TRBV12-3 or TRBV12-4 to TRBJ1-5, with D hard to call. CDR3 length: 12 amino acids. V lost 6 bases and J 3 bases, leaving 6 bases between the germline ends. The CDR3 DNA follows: TGTGCCAGCAGGCGGGACAATCAGCCCCAGCATTTT. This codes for CASRRDNQPQHF.

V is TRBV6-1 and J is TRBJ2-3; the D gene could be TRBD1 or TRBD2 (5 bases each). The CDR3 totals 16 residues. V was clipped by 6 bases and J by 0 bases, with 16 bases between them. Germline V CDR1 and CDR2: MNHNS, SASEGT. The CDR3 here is CASRPAGTESTDTQYF. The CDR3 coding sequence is TGTGCCAGCAGACCCGCCGGGACGGAGAGCACAGATACGCAGTATTTT.

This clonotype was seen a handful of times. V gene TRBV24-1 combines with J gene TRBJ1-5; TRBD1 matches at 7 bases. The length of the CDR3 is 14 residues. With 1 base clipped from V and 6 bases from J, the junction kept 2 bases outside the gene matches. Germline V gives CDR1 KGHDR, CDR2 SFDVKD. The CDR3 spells CATSDLGTAQPQHF. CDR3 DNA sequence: TGTGCCACCAGTGATTTAGGGACAGCTCAGCCCCAGCATTTT.

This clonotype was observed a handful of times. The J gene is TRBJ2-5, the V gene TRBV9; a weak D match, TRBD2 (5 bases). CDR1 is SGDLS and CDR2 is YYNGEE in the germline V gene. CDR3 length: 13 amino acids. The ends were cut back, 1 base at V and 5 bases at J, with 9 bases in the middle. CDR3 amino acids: CASSVHTGETQYF. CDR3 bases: TGTGCCAGCAGCGTACACACGGGGGAGACCCAGTACTTC. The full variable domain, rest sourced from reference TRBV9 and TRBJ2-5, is DSGVTQTPKHLITATGQRVTLRCSPRSGDLSVYWYQQSLDQGLQFLIQYYNGEERAKGNILERFSAQQFPDLHSELNLSSLELGDSALYFCASSVHTGETQYFGPGTRLLVL.

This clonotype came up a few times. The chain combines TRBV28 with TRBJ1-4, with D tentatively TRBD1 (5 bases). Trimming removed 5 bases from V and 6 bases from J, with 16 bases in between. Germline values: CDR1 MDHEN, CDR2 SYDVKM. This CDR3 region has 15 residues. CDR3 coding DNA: TGTGCCAGCAGTACGGGGGGAGAGTATTATGAAAAACTGTTTTTT. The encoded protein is CASSTGGEYYEKLFF.

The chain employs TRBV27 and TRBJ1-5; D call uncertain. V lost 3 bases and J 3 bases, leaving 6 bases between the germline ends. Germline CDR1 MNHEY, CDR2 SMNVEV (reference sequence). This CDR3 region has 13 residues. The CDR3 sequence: CASSLQFNQPQHF. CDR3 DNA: TGTGCCAGCAGTTTGCAGTTCAATCAGCCCCAGCATTTT.

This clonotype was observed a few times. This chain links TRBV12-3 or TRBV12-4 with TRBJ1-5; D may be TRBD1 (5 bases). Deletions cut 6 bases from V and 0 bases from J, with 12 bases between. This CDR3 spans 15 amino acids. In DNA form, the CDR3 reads TGTGCCAGCAGCTACCAGGGCCCTAGCAATCAGCCCCAGCATTTT. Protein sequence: CASSYQGPSNQPQHF.

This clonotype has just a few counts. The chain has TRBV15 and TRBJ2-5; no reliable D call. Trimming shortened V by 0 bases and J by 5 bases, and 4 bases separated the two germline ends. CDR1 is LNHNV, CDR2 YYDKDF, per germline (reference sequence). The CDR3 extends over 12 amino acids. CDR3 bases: TGTGCCACCAGCAGAGATATGGAGACCCAGTACTTC. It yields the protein CATSRDMETQYF.

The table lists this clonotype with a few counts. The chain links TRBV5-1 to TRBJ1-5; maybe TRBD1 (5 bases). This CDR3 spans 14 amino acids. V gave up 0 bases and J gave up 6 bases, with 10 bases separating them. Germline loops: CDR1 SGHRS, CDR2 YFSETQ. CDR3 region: CASSLAPQGQPQHF. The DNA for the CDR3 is TGCGCCAGCAGCTTGGCCCCCCAGGGTCAGCCCCAGCATTTT. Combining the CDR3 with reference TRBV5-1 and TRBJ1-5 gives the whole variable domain KAGVTQTPRYLIKTRGQQVTLSCSPISGHRSVSWYQQTPGQGLQFLFEYFSETQRNKGNFPGRFSGRQFSNSRSEMNVSTLELGDSALYLCASSLAPQGQPQHFGDGTRLSIL.

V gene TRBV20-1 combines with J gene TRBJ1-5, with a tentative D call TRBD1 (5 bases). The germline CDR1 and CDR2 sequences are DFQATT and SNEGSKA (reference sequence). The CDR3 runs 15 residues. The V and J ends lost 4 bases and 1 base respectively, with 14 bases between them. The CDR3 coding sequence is TGCAGTGCTACGGTGTTTGGGGGAAGCAATCAGCCCCAGCATTTT. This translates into CSATVFGGSNQPQHF.

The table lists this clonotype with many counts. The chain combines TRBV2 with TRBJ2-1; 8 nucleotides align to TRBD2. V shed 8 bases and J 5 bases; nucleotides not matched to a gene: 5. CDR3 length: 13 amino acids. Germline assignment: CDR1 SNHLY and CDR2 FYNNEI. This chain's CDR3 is CASLSGTHNEQFF. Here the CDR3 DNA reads TGTGCCAGCCTTAGCGGGACCCACAATGAGCAGTTCTTC.

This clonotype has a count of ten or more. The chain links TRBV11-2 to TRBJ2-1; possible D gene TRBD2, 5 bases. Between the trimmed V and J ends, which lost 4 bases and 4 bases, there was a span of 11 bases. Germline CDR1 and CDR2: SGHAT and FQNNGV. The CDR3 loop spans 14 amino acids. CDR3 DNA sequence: TGTGCCAGCAGCTCCGTTGAGGGATACAATGAGCAGTTCTTC. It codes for CASSSVEGYNEQFF. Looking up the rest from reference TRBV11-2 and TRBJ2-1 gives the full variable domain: EAGVAQSPRYKIIEKRQSVAFWCNPISGHATLYWYQQILGQGPKLLIQFQNNGVVDDSQLPKDRFSAERLKGVDSTLKIQPAKLEDSAVYLCASSSVEGYNEQFFGPGTRLTVL.

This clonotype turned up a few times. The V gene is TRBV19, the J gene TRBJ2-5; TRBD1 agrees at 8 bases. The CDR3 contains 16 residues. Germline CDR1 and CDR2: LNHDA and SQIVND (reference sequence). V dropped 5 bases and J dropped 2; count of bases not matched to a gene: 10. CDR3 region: CASSLRTGSPQETQYF. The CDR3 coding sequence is TGTGCCAGTAGTCTCCGGACAGGGAGCCCACAAGAGACCCAGTACTTC. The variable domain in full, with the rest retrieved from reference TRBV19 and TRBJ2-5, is DGGITQSPKYLFRKEGQNVTLSCEQNLNHDAMYWYRQDPGQGLRLIYYSQIVNDFQKGDIAEGYSVSREKKESFPLTVTSAQKNPTAFYLCASSLRTGSPQETQYFGPGTRLLVL.

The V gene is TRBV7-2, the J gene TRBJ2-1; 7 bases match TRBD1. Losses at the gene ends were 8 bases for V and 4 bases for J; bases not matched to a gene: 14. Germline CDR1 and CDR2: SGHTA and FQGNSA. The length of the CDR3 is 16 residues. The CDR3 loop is CASQTLGTVGYNEQFF. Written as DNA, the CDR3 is TGTGCCAGCCAGACGCTGGGGACAGTGGGGTACAATGAGCAGTTCTTC.